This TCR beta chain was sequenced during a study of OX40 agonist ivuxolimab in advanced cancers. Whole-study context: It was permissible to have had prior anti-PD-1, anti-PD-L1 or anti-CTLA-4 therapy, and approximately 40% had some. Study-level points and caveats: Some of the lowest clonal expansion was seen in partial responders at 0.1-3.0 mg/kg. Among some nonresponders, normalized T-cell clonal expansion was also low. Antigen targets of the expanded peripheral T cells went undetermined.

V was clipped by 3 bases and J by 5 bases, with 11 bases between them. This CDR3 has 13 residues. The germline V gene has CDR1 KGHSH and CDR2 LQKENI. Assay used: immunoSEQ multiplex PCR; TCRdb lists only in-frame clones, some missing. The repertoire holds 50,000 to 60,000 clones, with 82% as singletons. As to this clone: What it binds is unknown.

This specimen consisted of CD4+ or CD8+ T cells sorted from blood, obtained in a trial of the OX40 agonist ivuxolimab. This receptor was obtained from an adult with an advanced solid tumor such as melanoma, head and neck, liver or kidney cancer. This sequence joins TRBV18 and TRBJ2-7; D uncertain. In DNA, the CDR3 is TGTGCCAGCTCACCCGACTCCTTGGACGAGCAGTACTTC. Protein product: CASSPDSLDEQYF.